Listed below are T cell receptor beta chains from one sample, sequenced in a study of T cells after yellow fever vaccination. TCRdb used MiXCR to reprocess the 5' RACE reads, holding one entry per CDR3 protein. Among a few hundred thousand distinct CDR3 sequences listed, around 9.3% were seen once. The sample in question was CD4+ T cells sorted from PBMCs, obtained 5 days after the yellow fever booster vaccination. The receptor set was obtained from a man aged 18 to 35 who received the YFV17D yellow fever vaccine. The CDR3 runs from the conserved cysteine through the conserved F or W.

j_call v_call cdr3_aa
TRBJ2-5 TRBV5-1 CASSNAGEETQYF
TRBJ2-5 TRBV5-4 CASSPSGLETQYF
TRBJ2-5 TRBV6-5 CASSYSGGSQTQYF
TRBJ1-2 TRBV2 CASSDGRNYGYTF
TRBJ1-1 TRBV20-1 CSAPRLSWGTEAFF
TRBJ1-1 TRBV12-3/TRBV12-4 CASTEGGNTEAFF
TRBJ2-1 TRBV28 CASSSHQNNEQFF
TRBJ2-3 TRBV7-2 CASSLVTAGAGTDTQYF
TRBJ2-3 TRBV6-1 CASSSAGACTDTQYF
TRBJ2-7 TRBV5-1 CASSSEPSGEQYF
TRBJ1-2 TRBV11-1 CASSFLSSPNYGYTF
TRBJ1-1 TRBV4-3 CASSQVQRKGTEAFF
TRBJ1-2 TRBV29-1 CSVFDSQFNYGYTF
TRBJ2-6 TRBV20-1 CSARTGAGANVLTF
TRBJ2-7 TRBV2 CASSGTLYEQYF
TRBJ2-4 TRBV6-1 CASTPAGASGVWNIQYF
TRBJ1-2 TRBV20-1 CSAKAGAGGYTF
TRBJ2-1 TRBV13 CASSSTGVAGENEQFF
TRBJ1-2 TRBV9 CASSPNPGGQNYGYTF